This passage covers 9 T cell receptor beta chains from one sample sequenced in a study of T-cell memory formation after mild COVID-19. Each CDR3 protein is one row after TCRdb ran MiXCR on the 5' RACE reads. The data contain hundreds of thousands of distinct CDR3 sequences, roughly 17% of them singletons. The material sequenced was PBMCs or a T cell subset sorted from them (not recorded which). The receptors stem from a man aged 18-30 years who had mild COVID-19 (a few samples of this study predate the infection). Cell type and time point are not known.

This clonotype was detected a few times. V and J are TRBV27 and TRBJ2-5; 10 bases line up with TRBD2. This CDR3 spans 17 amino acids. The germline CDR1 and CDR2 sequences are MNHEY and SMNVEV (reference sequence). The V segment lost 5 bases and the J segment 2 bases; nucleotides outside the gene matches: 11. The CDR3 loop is CASSLHPSGGPQETQYF. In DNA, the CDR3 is TGTGCCAGCAGTCTCCACCCTAGCGGGGGCCCTCAAGAGACCCAGTACTTC.

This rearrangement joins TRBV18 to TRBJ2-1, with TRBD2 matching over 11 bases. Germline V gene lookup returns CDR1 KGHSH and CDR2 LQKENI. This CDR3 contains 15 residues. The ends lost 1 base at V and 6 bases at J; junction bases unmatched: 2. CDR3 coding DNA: TGTGCCAGCTCACCACAGACTAGCGGGGTCAATGAGCAGTTCTTC. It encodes CASSPQTSGVNEQFF.

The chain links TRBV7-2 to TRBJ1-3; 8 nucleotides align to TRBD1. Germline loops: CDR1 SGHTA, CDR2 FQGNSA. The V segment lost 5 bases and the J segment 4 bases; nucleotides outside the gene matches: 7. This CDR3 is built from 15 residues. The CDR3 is CASSPRTGLGNTIYF. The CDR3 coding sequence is TGTGCCAGCAGCCCCAGGACAGGGTTAGGAAACACCATATATTTT.

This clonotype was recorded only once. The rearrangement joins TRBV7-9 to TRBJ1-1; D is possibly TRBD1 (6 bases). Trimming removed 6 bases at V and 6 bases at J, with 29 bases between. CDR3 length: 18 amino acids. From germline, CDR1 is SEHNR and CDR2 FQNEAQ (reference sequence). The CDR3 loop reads CASSNVGGRGKALAEAFF. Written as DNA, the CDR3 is TGTGCCAGCAGTAACGTCGGGGGGCGCGGTAAAGCGTTGGCTGAAGCTTTCTTT.

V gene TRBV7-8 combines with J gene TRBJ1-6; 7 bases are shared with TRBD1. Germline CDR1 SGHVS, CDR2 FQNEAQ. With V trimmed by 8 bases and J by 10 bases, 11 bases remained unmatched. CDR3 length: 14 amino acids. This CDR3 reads CASRSQGIGSPLHF. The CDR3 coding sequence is TGTGCCAGCCGGTCACAGGGGATAGGCTCACCCCTCCACTTT.

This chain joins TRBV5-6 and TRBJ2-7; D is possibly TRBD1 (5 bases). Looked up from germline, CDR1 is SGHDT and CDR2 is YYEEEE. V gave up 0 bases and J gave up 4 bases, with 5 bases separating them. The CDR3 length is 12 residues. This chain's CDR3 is CASSLGQYEQYV. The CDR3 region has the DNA TGTGCCAGCAGCTTGGGACAGTACGAGCAGTACGTC.

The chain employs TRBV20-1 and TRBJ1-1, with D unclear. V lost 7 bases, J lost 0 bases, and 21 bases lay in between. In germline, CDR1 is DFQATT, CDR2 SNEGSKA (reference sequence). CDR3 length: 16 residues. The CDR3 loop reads CSGSRTQMFMNTEAFF. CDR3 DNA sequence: TGCAGTGGGTCCAGGACTCAAATGTTCATGAACACTGAAGCTTTCTTT.

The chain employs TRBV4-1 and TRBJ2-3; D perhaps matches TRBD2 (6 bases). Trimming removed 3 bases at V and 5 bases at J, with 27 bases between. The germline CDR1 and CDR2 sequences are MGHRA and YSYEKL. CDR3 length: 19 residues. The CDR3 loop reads CASSQGAGSYVLAKDTQYF. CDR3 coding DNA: TGCGCCAGCAGCCAGGGCGCGGGGTCTTATGTCCTCGCGAAAGATACGCAGTATTTT.

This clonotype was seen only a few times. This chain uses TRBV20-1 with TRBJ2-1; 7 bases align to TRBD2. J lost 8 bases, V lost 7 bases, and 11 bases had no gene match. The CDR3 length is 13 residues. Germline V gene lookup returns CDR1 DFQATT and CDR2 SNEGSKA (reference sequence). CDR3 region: CSVKTSRRDEQFF. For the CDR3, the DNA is TGCAGTGTAAAGACTAGCCGGAGGGATGAGCAGTTCTTC.